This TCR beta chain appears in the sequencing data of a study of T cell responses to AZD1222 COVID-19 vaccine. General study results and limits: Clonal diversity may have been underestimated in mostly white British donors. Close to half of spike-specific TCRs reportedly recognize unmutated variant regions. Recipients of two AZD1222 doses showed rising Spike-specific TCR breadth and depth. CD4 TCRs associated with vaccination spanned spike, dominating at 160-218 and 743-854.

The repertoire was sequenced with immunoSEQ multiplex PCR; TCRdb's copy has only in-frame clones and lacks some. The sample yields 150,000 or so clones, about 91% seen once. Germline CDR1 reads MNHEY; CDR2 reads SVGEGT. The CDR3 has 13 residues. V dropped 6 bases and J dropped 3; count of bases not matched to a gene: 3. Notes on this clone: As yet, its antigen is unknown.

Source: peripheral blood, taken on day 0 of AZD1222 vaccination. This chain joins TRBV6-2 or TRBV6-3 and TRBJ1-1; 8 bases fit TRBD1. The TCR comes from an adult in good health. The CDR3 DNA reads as TGTGCCAGCAGCTTACAGGGGGACACTGAAGCTTTCTTT. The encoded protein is CASSLQGDTEAFF.